This T cell receptor beta chain stems from a study of OX40 agonist ivuxolimab in advanced cancers. Study as a whole: Patients were infused with ivuxolimab every 2 weeks at 0.01 to 10 mg/kg. Partial responses occurred in Three dose-escalation patients, one with hepatocellular carcinoma and two with cutaneous melanoma.

Study-level points and caveats: Individuals who were partial responders at 0.1-3.0 mg/kg had clonal expansion that ranked among the lowest.

Profiled with immunoSEQ multiplex PCR; TCRdb holds only in-frame clones, not every one. Of 35,000 to 50,000 clones listed, roughly 86% are singletons. A word on this clone: The target antigen is unknown.

The CDR3 length is 15 residues. Looked up from germline, CDR1 is SGHRS and CDR2 is YFSETQ. Unmatched junction bases numbered 2, after V lost 3 bases and J lost 0 bases. Specimen: CD4+ or CD8+ T cells sorted from blood, collected in a trial of the OX40 agonist ivuxolimab. The clonotype originates from an adult with an advanced solid tumor such as melanoma, head and neck, liver or kidney cancer. The rearrangement joins TRBV5-1 to TRBJ2-3; 9 nucleotides align to TRBD2. CDR3 residues: CASSWTSASTDTQYF. The CDR3 nucleotides are TGCGCCAGCAGCTGGACTAGCGCAAGCACAGATACGCAGTATTTT.